This TCR beta chain is drawn from a study of graft-versus-host responses after intestinal transplantation. Study as a whole: Each recipient received anti-thymocyte globulin induction, then tacrolimus and steroids for around three years.

The CDR3 runs 15 residues. Trimming cost V 0 bases and J 5 bases, with 11 bases left between them. From germline, CDR1 is MGHRA and CDR2 YSYEKL. Only in-frame clones appear in the TCRdb table, and some are missing; sequencing was by immunoSEQ multiplex PCR. The sample lists 70,000 to 95,000 clones, approximately 92% occurring once. Broader study findings: Declining HvG levels early post-transplant were linked to peak circulating GvH clone levels. Allografts of patients with graft-donor T cell macrochimerism showed high graft-versus-host to host-versus-graft clone ratios.

Points on this clone: The antigen remains undetermined.

V usage is TRBV4-1 and J usage is TRBJ1-5; tentatively, D is TRBD1 (6 bases). This sequence originates from a human donor who was the organ donor for an intestinal transplant. The specimen was unstimulated CD8+ T cells sorted from spleen or lymph node cells, collected before transplant. In DNA, the CDR3 is TGCGCCAGCAGCCAAGATCGGGCAGGGGATCAGCCCCAGCATTTT. It encodes CASSQDRAGDQPQHF.